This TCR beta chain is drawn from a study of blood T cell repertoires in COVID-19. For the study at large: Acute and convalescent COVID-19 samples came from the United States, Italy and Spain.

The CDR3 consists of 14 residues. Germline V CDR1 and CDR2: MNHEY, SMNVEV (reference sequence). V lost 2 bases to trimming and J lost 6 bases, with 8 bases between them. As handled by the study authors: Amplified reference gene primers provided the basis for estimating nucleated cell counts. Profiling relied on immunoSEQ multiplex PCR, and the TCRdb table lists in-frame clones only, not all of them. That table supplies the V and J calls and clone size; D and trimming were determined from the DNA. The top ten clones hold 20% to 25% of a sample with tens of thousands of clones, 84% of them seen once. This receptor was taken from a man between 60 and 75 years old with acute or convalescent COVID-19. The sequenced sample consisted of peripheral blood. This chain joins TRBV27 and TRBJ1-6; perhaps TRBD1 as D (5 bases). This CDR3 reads CASSLQGSNSPLHF. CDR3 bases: TGTGCCAGCAGTTTACAGGGTTCTAATTCACCCCTCCACTTT.